One sample yielded the 7 T cell receptor beta chains listed below, sequenced in a study of cytomegalovirus exposure and HLA in healthy donors (TCRdb year 2017). Libraries were built with the immunoSEQ multiplex PCR assay. A mixture of 60 forward primers for TCR Vbeta segments and 13 reverse primers for TCR Jbeta segments was used in the multiplex PCR. In TCRdb, the immuneACCESS table is reduced to in-frame sequences with V and J assigned. These tables do not hold every clone; where another copy was compared, an unresolved V gene accounts for under half, and the others remain unexplained. In this sample's table one finds over 40,000 clones. Roughly 6% of the sample belongs to the ten largest clones. The material sequenced was PBMCs. These receptors originate from a man younger than 40 in good health and CMV-seronegative.

This chain connects TRBV2 to TRBJ2-1; 10 nucleotides align to TRBD1. The CDR3 length is 14 residues. The V gene's germline CDR1 is SNHLY and CDR2 FYNNEI. The junction had 6 bases not matched to a gene; V was cut back by 4 bases and J by 9 bases. CDR3 protein: CASSVDRGQGEQFF. CDR3 nucleotide sequence: TGTGCCAGCAGTGTTGACAGGGGGCAGGGTGAGCAGTTCTTC.

J is TRBJ1-5 and V is TRBV19; D might be TRBD1 (6 bases). V was trimmed by 3 bases and J by 3 bases, leaving 12 bases between them. The CDR3 runs 15 residues. Germline V gene lookup returns CDR1 LNHDA and CDR2 SQIVND (reference sequence). In DNA, the CDR3 is TGTGCCAGTAGTATGCCAGGGGAGCCCAATCAGCCCCAGCATTTT. This translates into CASSMPGEPNQPQHF.

This chain links TRBV27 with TRBJ1-2, with 8 positions matching TRBD1. Trimming at V came to 5 bases and at J to 0 bases, leaving 2 bases not matched to a gene. Germline CDR1 MNHEY, CDR2 SMNVEV (reference sequence). The CDR3 consists of 14 residues. CDR3 sequence (DNA): TGTGCCAGCAGTACACAGGGGGCTAACTATGGCTACACCTTC. Translating gives CASSTQGANYGYTF.

The V gene is TRBV27, the J gene TRBJ1-3; TRBD1 agrees at 7 bases. V was pared by 3 bases and J by 3 bases, with 8 bases of the junction left unmatched. Germline V CDR1 and CDR2: MNHEY, SMNVEV (reference sequence). The length of the CDR3 is 16 residues. The CDR3 protein is CASSFQGPGGGNTIYF. The CDR3 DNA reads as TGTGCCAGCAGTTTTCAAGGGCCAGGGGGTGGAAACACCATATATTTT.

About this clone: Mismatch with germline at one junction end may stem from a read error. The rearrangement uses TRBV6-1 and TRBJ1-5; 8 bases line up with TRBD1. The CDR3 totals 13 residues. Germline V gene lookup returns CDR1 MNHNS and CDR2 SASEGT. The CDR3 protein is CASSDKQGGPIIF. In nucleotides, the CDR3 is TGTGCCAGCAGTGATAAACAGGGGGGGCCCATTATTTTT.

This chain joins TRBV5-6 and TRBJ1-1; no clear D gene. From germline, CDR1 is SGHDT and CDR2 YYEEEE. This CDR3 is 14 amino acids long. V lost 0 bases and J 7 bases, leaving 13 bases between the germline ends. The CDR3 sequence is CASSLVASLNEAFF. The CDR3 nucleotides read TGTGCCAGCAGCTTGGTTGCCTCGCTAAATGAAGCTTTCTTT.

V is TRBV19 and J is TRBJ1-5, with 7 nucleotides matching TRBD1. The germline V gene encodes CDR1 LNHDA and CDR2 SQIVND (reference sequence). V was clipped by 11 bases and J by 5 bases; unmatched bases: 6. The CDR3 is 12 residues long. CDR3: CACTGDHQPQHF. The CDR3 region has the DNA TGTGCCTGCACAGGGGACCATCAGCCCCAGCATTTT.